A selection of T cell receptor beta chains follows, all from one sample in a study of blood T cells in healthy people across ages. TCRdb re-analysed the 5' RACE reads in MiXCR, keeping a single row per CDR3 protein. The table has some 1,500,000 distinct CDR3 sequences, less than 45% seen once. The specimen was blood. The receptors were gathered from a woman under 30 in good health. Both conserved end residues are part of each CDR3. D genes are given only for firm matches. Where a row states a size, it is once, few, many or the class of an expanded clone; other rows omit it.

CDR3nt,CDR3aa,d_gene,abundance,v_gene,j_gene
TGTGCCAGCAGTTTAGTCCGGGGGCCAACCTACGAGCAGTACTTC,CASSLVRGPTYEQYF,-,few,TRBV12-3/TRBV12-4,TRBJ2-7
TGTGCCAGCAGTCTTTACAGGGGCGTTAATGAGCAGTTCTTC,CASSLYRGVNEQFF,TRBD1,many,TRBV27,TRBJ2-1
TGTGCCAGCAGCGTAGCTCGACAGGGAGGGGGGGAGCAGTTCTTC,CASSVARQGGGEQFF,-,many,TRBV9,TRBJ2-1
TGCGCCAGCAGCCCCCTTTTGGTAGATACGCAGTATTTT,CASSPLLVDTQYF,-,few,TRBV4-1,TRBJ2-3
TGTGCCAGCACTAAAGGACAGGGGAATTACGAGCAGTACTTC,CASTKGQGNYEQYF,TRBD1,-,TRBV28,TRBJ2-7
TGTGCTAGTGGTTTGCTACCGGGACTAGCGCCCAATGAGCAGTTCTTC,CASGLLPGLAPNEQFF,TRBD2,-,TRBV12-5,TRBJ2-1
TGCAGTGCGAGGGGAGCGGGGGGCCTCGGTACGCAGTATTTT,CSARGAGGLGTQYF,TRBD2,-,TRBV20-1,TRBJ2-3
TGTGCCAGCAGAGTAGGGGTGTACACTGAAGCTTTCTTT,CASRVGVYTEAFF,-,-,TRBV6-1,TRBJ1-1
TGTGCCAGCAGCTTAGCGGGACTGACAGGGGCGGGGACTGAAGCTTTCTTT,CASSLAGLTGAGTEAFF,TRBD1,few,TRBV11-1,TRBJ1-1
TGTGCCAGCAGCCCCTTAGTCAATGAGCAGTTCTTC,CASSPLVNEQFF,-,few,TRBV5-8,TRBJ2-1
TGCAGCGTTGTACAGGGAGCGGCCAAAAACATTCAGTACTTC,CSVVQGAAKNIQYF,-,few,TRBV29-1,TRBJ2-4
TGCGCCAGCCGAAAGATGACTACACGCGTTAACACCGGGGAGCTGTTTTTT,CASRKMTTRVNTGELFF,-,few,TRBV4-3,TRBJ2-2
TGTGCCAGCAGCCGAGGACGCACGAACACTGAAGCTTTCTTT,CASSRGRTNTEAFF,-,-,TRBV12-3/TRBV12-4,TRBJ1-1
TGCAGCGTTGAAGCCCCTGGGGGTACGCAGTATTTT,CSVEAPGGTQYF,-,-,TRBV29-1,TRBJ2-3
TGTACCAGCAGTTTCGGCTTTCTCGGCAGGGCCAGCACAGATACGCAGTATTTT,CTSSFGFLGRASTDTQYF,-,-,TRBV28,TRBJ2-3
TGTGCCAGCAGTATCAAGGGAACAGATACGCAGTATTTT,CASSIKGTDTQYF,-,-,TRBV28,TRBJ2-3
TGTGCCAGCAGCCCGGCGGGGGCGCCTAATTCACCCCTCCACTTT,CASSPAGAPNSPLHF,-,few,TRBV7-9,TRBJ1-6
TGTGCCAGCAGCTTAGTGGGCAGGGCAAAAGAGACCCAGTACTTC,CASSLVGRAKETQYF,-,-,TRBV7-2,TRBJ2-5
TGTGCCAGCAGTTTCACAGGGCGCGGAGAGGAGCAGTACTTC,CASSFTGRGEEQYF,-,-,TRBV12-3/TRBV12-4,TRBJ2-7
TGTGCCAGCAGCGTAGACCCCCGGCGGCGTGAAGCTTTCTTT,CASSVDPRRREAFF,-,-,TRBV11-2,TRBJ1-1
TGTGCCAGCAGCTCCTCGATCCGCAACGAGCAGTACTTC,CASSSSIRNEQYF,-,few,TRBV7-2,TRBJ2-7
TGTGCCAGCATTAGGTCGTGGATAGAACAAGAGACCCAGTTCTTC,CASIRSWIEQETQFF,-,once,TRBV6-2/TRBV6-3,TRBJ2-1